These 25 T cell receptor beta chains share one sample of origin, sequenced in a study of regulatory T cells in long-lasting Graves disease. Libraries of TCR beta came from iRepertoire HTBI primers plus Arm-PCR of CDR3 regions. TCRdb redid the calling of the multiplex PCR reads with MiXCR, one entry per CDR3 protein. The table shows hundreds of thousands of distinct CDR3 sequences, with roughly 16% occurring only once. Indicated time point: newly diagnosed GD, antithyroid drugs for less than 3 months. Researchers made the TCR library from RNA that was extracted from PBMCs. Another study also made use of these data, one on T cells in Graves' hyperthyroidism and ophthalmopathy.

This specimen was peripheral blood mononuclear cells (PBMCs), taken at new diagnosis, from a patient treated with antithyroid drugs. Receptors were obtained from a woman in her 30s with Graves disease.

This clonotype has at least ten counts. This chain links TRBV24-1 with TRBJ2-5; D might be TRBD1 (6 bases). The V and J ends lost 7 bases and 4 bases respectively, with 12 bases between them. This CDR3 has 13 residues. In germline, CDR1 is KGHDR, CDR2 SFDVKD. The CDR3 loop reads CATRQGLAETQYF. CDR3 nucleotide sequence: TGTGCCACCAGGCAGGGGTTGGCAGAGACCCAGTACTTC.

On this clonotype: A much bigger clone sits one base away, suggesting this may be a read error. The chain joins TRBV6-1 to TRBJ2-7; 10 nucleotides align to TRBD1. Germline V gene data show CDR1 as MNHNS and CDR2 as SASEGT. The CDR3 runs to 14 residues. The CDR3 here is CASRRQGAIYKQYF. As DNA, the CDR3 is TGTGCCAGCAGGCGACAGGGGGCAATCTACAAGCAGTACTTC.

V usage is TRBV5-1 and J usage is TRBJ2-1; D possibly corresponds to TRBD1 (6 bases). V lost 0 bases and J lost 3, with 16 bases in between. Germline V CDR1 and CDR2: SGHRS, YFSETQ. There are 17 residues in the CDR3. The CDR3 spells CASSLVVARGGYNEQFF. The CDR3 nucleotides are TGCGCCAGCAGCTTGGTTGTTGCGAGAGGGGGCTACAATGAGCAGTTCTTC. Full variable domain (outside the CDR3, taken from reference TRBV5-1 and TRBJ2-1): KAGVTQTPRYLIKTRGQQVTLSCSPISGHRSVSWYQQTPGQGLQFLFEYFSETQRNKGNFPGRFSGRQFSNSRSEMNVSTLELGDSALYLCASSLVVARGGYNEQFFGPGTRLTVL.

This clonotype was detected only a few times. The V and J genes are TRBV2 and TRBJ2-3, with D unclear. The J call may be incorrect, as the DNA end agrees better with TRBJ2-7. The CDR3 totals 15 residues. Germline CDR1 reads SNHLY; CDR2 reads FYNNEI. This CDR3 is CASSEAEISSYEQYF. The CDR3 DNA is TGTGCCAGCAGTGAGGCCGAGATTAGCTCCTACGAGCAGTACTTC.

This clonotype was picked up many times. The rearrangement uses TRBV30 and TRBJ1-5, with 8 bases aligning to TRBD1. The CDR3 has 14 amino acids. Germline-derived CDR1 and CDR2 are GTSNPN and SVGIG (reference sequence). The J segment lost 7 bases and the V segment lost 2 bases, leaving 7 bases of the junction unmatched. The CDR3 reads CAWSFGQGGQPQHF. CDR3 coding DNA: TGTGCCTGGAGTTTCGGACAGGGCGGGCAGCCCCAGCATTTT.

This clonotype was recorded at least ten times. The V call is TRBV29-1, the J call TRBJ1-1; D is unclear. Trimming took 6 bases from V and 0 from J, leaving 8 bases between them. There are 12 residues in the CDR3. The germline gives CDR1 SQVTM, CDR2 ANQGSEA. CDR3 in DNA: TGCAGCGTCCTACGGATGAACACTGAAGCTTTCTTT. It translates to CSVLRMNTEAFF.

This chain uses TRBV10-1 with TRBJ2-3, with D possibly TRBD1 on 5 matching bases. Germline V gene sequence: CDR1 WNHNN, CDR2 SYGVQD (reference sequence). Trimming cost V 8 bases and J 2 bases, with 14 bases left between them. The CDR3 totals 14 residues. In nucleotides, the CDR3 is TGCGCCAGCTCTATCCAGGGCCTCACAGATACGCAGTATTTT. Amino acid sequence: CASSIQGLTDTQYF.

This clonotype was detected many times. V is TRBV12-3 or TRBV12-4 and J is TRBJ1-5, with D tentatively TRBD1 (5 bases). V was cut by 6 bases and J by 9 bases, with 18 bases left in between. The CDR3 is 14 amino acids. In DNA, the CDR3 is TGTGCCAGCAGGGGGGACCACCGAGGATCGCCCCAGCATTTT. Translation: CASRGDHRGSPQHF.

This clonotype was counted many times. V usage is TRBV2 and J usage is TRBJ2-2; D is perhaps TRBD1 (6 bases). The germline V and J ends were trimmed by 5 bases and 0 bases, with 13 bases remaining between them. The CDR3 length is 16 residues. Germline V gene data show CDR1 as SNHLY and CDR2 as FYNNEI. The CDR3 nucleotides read TGTGCCAGCAGTTGGCAGGGGAAACCGAACACCGGGGAGCTGTTTTTT. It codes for CASSWQGKPNTGELFF.

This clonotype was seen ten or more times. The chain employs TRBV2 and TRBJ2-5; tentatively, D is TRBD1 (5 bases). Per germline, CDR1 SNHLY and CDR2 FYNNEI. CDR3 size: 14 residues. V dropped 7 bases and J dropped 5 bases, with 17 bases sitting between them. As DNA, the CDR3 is TGTGCCAGCAAAAATTCGCCGTCAGGGGAGACCCAGTACTTC. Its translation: CASKNSPSGETQYF.

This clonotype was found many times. The CDR3 DNA follows: TGTGCCAGCAGCGAACCCCAGGGGCGCTTCTCGTTCTTT. The encoded protein is CASSEPQGRFSFF. V gene TRBV7-2 combines with J gene TRBJ1-1; D might be TRBD1 (6 bases). The CDR3 contains 13 residues. V lost 5 bases, J lost 14 bases, and 21 bases lay in between. The germline V gene has CDR1 SGHTA and CDR2 FQGNSA. Filled out from reference TRBV7-2 and TRBJ1-1, the complete variable domain reads GAGVSQSPSNKVTEKGKDVELRCDPISGHTALYWYRQSLGQGLEFLIYFQGNSAPDKSGLPSDRFSAERTGGSVSTLTIQRTQQEDSAVYLCASSEPQGRFSFFGQGTRLTVV.

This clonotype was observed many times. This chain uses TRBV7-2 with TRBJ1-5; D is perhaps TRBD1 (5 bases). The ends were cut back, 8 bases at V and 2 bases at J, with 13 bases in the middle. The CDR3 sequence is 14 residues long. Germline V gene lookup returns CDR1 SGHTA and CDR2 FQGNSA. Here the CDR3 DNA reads TGTGCCAGCGGGGGTAGCGGCGGCAATCAGCCCCAGCATTTT. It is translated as CASGGSGGNQPQHF.

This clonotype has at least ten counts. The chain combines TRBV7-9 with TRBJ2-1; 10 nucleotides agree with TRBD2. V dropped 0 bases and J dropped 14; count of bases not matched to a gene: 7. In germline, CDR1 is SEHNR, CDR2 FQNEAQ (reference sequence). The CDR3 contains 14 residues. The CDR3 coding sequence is TGTGCCAGCAGCTTAGCTAGCGGGAGGCCCCTTGAGTTCTTC. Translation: CASSLASGRPLEFF.

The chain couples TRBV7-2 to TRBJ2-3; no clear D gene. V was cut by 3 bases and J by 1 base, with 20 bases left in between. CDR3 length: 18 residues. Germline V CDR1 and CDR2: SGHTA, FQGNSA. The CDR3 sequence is CASSFLPIRAGGTDTQYF. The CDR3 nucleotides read TGTGCCAGCAGCTTTTTACCAATACGGGCCGGCGGCACAGATACGCAGTATTTT. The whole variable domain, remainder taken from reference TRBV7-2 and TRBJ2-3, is GAGVSQSPSNKVTEKGKDVELRCDPISGHTALYWYRQSLGQGLEFLIYFQGNSAPDKSGLPSDRFSAERTGGSVSTLTIQRTQQEDSAVYLCASSFLPIRAGGTDTQYFGPGTRLTVL.

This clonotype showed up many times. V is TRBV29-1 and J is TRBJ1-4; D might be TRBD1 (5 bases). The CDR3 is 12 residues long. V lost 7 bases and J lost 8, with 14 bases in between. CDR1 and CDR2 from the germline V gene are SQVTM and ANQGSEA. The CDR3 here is CSGRDGREKLFF. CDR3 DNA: TGCAGCGGGAGGGACGGGAGAGAAAAACTGTTTTTT.

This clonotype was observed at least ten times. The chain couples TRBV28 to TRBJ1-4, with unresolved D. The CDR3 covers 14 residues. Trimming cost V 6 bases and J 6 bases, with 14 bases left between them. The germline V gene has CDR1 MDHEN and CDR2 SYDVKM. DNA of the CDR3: TGTGCCAGCAGCGCCTTTGTGGGTGATGAAAAACTGTTTTTT. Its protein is CASSAFVGDEKLFF.

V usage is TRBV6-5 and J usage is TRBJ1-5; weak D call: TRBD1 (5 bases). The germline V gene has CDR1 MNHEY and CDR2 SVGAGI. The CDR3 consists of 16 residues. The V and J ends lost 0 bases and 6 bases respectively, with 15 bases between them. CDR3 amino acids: CASSYSGWGGTQPQHF. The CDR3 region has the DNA TGTGCCAGCAGTTACTCCGGATGGGGAGGGACTCAGCCCCAGCATTTT.

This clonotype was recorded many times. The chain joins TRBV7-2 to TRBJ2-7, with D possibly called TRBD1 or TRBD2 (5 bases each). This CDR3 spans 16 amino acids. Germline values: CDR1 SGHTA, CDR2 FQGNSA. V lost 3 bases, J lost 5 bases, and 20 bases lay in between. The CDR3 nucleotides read TGTGCCAGCAGCTTTAACGGTCAGAGGGGTCGGGACGAGCAGTACTTC. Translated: CASSFNGQRGRDEQYF. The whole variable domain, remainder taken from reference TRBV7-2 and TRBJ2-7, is GAGVSQSPSNKVTEKGKDVELRCDPISGHTALYWYRQSLGQGLEFLIYFQGNSAPDKSGLPSDRFSAERTGGSVSTLTIQRTQQEDSAVYLCASSFNGQRGRDEQYFGPGTRLTVT.

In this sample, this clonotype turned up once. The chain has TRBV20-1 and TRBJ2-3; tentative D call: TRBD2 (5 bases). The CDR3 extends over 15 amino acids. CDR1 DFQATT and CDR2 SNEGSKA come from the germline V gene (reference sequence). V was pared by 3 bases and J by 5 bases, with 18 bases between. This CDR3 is CSARDLRDLGDTQYF. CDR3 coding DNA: TGCAGTGCTAGGGACTTAAGAGACTTGGGAGATACGCAGTATTTT.

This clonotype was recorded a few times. The CDR3 loop is CASSLAPRNSPLHF. The CDR3 DNA follows: TGTGCCAGCAGCTTAGCGCCTCGGAATTCACCCCTCCACTTT. The chain carries TRBV7-9 and TRBJ1-6; D is unclear. V lost 0 bases and J lost 7, with 7 bases in between. Germline CDR1 and CDR2: SEHNR and FQNEAQ (reference sequence). This CDR3 spans 14 amino acids. Full variable domain (missing parts from reference TRBV7-9 and TRBJ1-6): DTGVSQNPRHKITKRGQNVTFRCDPISEHNRLYWYRQTLGQGPEFLTYFQNEAQLEKSRLLSDRFSAERPKGSFSTLEIQRTEQGDSAMYLCASSLAPRNSPLHFGNGTRLTVT.

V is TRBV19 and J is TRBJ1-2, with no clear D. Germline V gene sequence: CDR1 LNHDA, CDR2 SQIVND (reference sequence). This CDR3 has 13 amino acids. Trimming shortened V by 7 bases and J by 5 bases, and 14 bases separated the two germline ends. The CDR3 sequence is CASKRQEDYGYTF. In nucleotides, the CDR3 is TGTGCCAGTAAGAGGCAGGAGGATTATGGCTACACCTTC. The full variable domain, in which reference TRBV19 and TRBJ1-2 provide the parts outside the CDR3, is DGGITQSPKYLFRKEGQNVTLSCEQNLNHDAMYWYRQDPGQGLRLIYYSQIVNDFQKGDIAEGYSVSREKKESFPLTVTSAQKNPTAFYLCASKRQEDYGYTFGSGTRLTVV.

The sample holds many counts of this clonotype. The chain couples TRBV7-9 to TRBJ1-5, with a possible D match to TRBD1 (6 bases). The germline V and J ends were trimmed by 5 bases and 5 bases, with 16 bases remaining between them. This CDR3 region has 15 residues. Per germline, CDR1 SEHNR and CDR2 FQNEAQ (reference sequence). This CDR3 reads CASSRYGGLDQPQHF. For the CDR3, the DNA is TGTGCCAGCAGCCGTTACGGGGGGCTTGATCAGCCCCAGCATTTT. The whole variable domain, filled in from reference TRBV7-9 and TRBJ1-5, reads DTGVSQNPRHKITKRGQNVTFRCDPISEHNRLYWYRQTLGQGPEFLTYFQNEAQLEKSRLLSDRFSAERPKGSFSTLEIQRTEQGDSAMYLCASSRYGGLDQPQHFGDGTRLSIL.

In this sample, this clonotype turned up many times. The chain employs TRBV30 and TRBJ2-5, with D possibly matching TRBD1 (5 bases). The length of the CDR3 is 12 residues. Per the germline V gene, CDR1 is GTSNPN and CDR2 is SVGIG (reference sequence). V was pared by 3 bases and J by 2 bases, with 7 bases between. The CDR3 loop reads CAWSQGQETQYF. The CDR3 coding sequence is TGTGCCTGGAGCCAGGGACAAGAGACCCAGTACTTC. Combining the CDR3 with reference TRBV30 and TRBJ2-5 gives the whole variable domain SQTIHQWPATLVQPVGSPLSLECTVEGTSNPNLYWYRQAAGRGLQLLFYSVGIGQISSEVPQNLSASRPQDRQFILSSKKLLLSDSGFYLCAWSQGQETQYFGPGTRLLVL.

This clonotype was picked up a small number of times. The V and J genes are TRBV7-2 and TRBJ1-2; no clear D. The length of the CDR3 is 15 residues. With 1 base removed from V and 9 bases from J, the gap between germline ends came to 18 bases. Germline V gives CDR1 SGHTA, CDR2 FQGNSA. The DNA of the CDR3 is TGTGCCAGCAGCTTAGAGTCACGGCGTATCGTTAGCTACACCTTC. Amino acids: CASSLESRRIVSYTF.

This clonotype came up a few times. The CDR3 nucleotides read TGTGCCAGCAGCCTAAACCTAGTCTCTGAAGCTTTCTTT. Its translation is CASSLNLVSEAFF. J is TRBJ1-1 and V is TRBV7-9, with unresolved D. Trimming took off 5 bases at V and 6 bases at J, with 13 bases between the two ends. This CDR3 has 13 residues. Germline V gene data show CDR1 as SEHNR and CDR2 as FQNEAQ (reference sequence).